This T cell receptor (beta chain) was identified during a study of T cell repertoires in cytomegalovirus infection. Study results and limitations: Based on cumulative public TCR beta family frequency, carriers of CMV plus the relevant HLA were identified.

Ten or more counts support this clonotype. Antigen unknown. The V gene lost 5 bases and the J gene lost 1 base, with 14 bases spanning the gap. From germline, CDR1 is SGHVS and CDR2 FQNEAQ. The CDR3 consists of 15 residues. One entry per CDR3 protein, called by TCRdb with MiXCR from the reads. The repertoire includes 550,000 to 850,000 distinct CDR3 sequences, around 32% of them detected once, and 15% to 20% sits in the top ten. The origin of this receptor is a human donor in good health (CMV status not recorded). Some clones in this sample may be carry-over from other donors' samples. The J gene is TRBJ2-5, the V gene TRBV7-8, with a tentative D call TRBD1 (6 bases). The source was cultured PBMCs, collected from culture after CMV antigen stimulation. CDR3 nucleotides: TGTGCCAGCAGCCCAGCTGACAGGCCCCAAGAGACCCAGTACTTC. Residues: CASSPADRPQETQYF.